A selection of T cell receptor beta chains follows, all from one sample in a study of blood T cell repertoires in COVID-19. The data were produced by immunoSEQ multiplex PCR, yet TCRdb's version contains in-frame clones alone and is incomplete. This table holds 220,000 or so clones, approximately 82% found once. Sequenced input: peripheral blood. All receptors derive from a woman at least 80 years old with acute or convalescent COVID-19. The CDR3 runs from the conserved cysteine through the conserved F or W. The D gene is left open where the match is weak. Expanded clones get a size class; other rows say once, few or many, or leave the size out.

CDR3	DNA	D	V	J	size
CASSQEFTSFDEQFF	TGTGCCAGCAGCCAAGAGTTCACTAGCTTCGATGAGCAGTTCTTC	-	TRBV4-2	TRBJ2-1	-
CASSFRGNQPQHF	TGTGCCAGCAGCTTTAGAGGGAATCAGCCCCAGCATTTT	-	TRBV7-8	TRBJ1-5	-
CAISASLRGGYEQYF	TGTGCCATCAGTGCATCGCTGAGGGGGGGCTACGAGCAGTACTTC	-	TRBV10-3	TRBJ2-7	once
CASSQGGLGTLSNEQFF	TGTGCCAGCAGCCAAGGAGGTTTGGGGACACTATCAAATGAGCAGTTCTTC	-	TRBV3-1/TRBV3-2	TRBJ2-1	-
CASSVSGGGDEQFF	TGTGCCAGCAGCGTGAGCGGAGGGGGGGATGAGCAGTTCTTC	-	TRBV7-2	TRBJ2-1	-
CASSAGTRDEQYF	TGTGCCAGCAGTGCCGGGACTAGGGACGAGCAGTACTTC	TRBD2	TRBV2	TRBJ2-7	-
CASSYDGRAATDTQYF	TGTGCCAGCAGTTACGACGGGAGGGCCGCGACAGATACGCAGTATTTT	TRBD2	TRBV6-2/TRBV6-3	TRBJ2-3	-
CASSTRQGGGTGELFF	TGTGCCAGCTCAACTCGACAGGGGGGAGGCACCGGGGAGCTGTTTTTT	TRBD1	TRBV18	TRBJ2-2	-
CASRGQGFGELFF	TGTGCCAGCAGGGGACAGGGGTTCGGGGAGCTGTTTTTT	TRBD1	TRBV6-5	TRBJ2-2	-
CSGWDRGFTDTQYF	TGCAGCGGATGGGACAGGGGATTCACAGATACGCAGTATTTT	TRBD1	TRBV29-1	TRBJ2-3	-
CASSYGKTGTGRAFF	TGTGCCAGCAGTTACGGCAAGACAGGTACCGGGCGTGCTTTCTTT	-	TRBV6-2/TRBV6-3	TRBJ1-1	-
CASRRPGTIETQYF	TGTGCCAGCAGACGACCGGGGACTATAGAGACCCAGTACTTC	TRBD2	TRBV6-5	TRBJ2-5	once
CASSLLGGFADTQYF	TGCGCCAGCAGCCTCCTCGGGGGATTTGCAGATACGCAGTATTTT	-	TRBV5-1	TRBJ2-3	-
CASSPDRGRRGYTF	TGTGCCAGCAGTCCGGACAGGGGGCGGAGAGGCTACACCTTC	TRBD1	TRBV6-5	TRBJ1-2	few
CASSPGQGPEAFF	TGTGCCAGCAGCCCGGGACAGGGTCCTGAAGCTTTCTTT	TRBD1	TRBV6-2/TRBV6-3	TRBJ1-1	-
CASSPRTGYNEQFF	TGTGCCAGCAGCCCCCGGACTGGCTACAATGAGCAGTTCTTC	-	TRBV7-3	TRBJ2-1	once
CASSSPGGAHTEAFF	TGTGCCAGCAGTTCCCCGGGGGGGGCGCACACTGAAGCTTTCTTT	-	TRBV28	TRBJ1-1	-
CASSLSGIYTEAFF	TGTGCCAGCAGCTTATCCGGGATCTACACTGAAGCTTTCTTT	-	TRBV11-1	TRBJ1-1	-
CASSLGQADEQYF	TGTGCCAGCAGCTTAGGTCAGGCCGACGAGCAGTACTTC	-	TRBV7-2	TRBJ2-7	-
CASTLKGQFTSTDTQYF	TGTGCCAGCACCCTGAAAGGACAGTTTACTAGCACAGATACGCAGTATTTT	-	TRBV2	TRBJ2-3	-
CASSPRTGAPDTQYF	TGTGCCAGCAGCCCAAGGACAGGGGCCCCAGATACGCAGTATTTT	TRBD1	TRBV7-3	TRBJ2-3	few
CASSQDQLAGADNEQFF	TGTGCCAGCAGCCAAGACCAACTAGCGGGAGCCGACAATGAGCAGTTCTTC	TRBD2	TRBV3-1/TRBV3-2	TRBJ2-1	-
CASSHRTGLYEQYF	TGTGCCAGCAGCCACAGGACAGGCCTCTACGAGCAGTACTTC	TRBD1	TRBV7-2	TRBJ2-7	once
CASSYSWSGAGDLAGELFF	TGTGCCAGCAGTTACTCGTGGAGTGGAGCGGGAGATCTCGCCGGGGAGCTGTTTTTT	TRBD2	TRBV6-2/TRBV6-3	TRBJ2-2	-
CASSPQGSTDTQYF	TGTGCCAGCAGTCCCCAGGGTAGCACAGATACGCAGTATTTT	-	TRBV28	TRBJ2-3	once
CASTPRGEGTGELFF	TGTGCCAGCACCCCCCGGGGGGAAGGAACCGGGGAGCTGTTTTTT	TRBD2	TRBV5-4	TRBJ2-2	-
CASSDRGGETQYF	TGTGCCAGCAGTGACAGGGGAGGGGAGACCCAGTACTTC	-	TRBV2	TRBJ2-5	-
CASKRAAYGYTF	TGTGCCAGCAAGCGGGCGGCCTATGGCTACACCTTC	-	TRBV2	TRBJ1-2	-
CASSLAGTGPNLYVSYEQYF	TGTGCCAGCAGCTTAGCGGGGACAGGGCCCAATCTCTATGTCTCCTACGAGCAGTACTTC	TRBD1	TRBV7-2	TRBJ2-7	-
CASSLLGALNTEAFF	TGTGCCAGCAGTTTATTGGGAGCCCTGAACACTGAAGCTTTCTTT	-	TRBV28	TRBJ1-1	-
CASSPSGGPQETQYF	TGCGCCAGCAGCCCTAGCGGGGGCCCCCAAGAGACCCAGTACTTC	TRBD2	TRBV5-1	TRBJ2-5	-